This T cell receptor (beta chain) is drawn from a study of T cells in Graves' hyperthyroidism and ophthalmopathy. This CDR3 is 13 amino acids long. CDR1 SGHTA and CDR2 FQGTGA come from the germline V gene. V shed 5 bases and J shed 8 bases, with 12 bases lying between them. There were TCR beta CDR3 regions amplified from RNA transcripts. With the HTBI primer set, the TCR CDR3 went through a first round of RT-PCR. One entry per CDR3 protein, called by TCRdb with MiXCR from the multiplex PCR reads. In the table there are fewer than 700,000 distinct CDR3 sequences, around 15% of which are singletons. The specimen sequenced was blood. This receptor was obtained from a woman aged 25-40 years with Graves' hyperthyroidism. V is TRBV7-3 and J is TRBJ1-4; D gene ambiguous. The CDR3 spells CASSPDNGEKLFF. Written as DNA, the CDR3 is TGTGCCAGCAGCCCAGACAACGGGGAAAAACTGTTTTTT.